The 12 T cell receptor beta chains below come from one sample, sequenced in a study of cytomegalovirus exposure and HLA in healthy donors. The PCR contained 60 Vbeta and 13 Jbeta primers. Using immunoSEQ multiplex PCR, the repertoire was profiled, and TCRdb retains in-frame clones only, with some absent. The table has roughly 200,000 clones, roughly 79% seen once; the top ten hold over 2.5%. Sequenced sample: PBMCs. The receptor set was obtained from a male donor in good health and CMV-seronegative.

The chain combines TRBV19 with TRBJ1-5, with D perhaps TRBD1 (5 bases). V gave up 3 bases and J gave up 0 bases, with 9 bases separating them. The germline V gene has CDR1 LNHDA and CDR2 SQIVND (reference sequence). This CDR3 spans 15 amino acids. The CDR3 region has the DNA TGTGCCAGTAGTATTTGGGGCAATAGCAATCAGCCCCAGCATTTT. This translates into CASSIWGNSNQPQHF.

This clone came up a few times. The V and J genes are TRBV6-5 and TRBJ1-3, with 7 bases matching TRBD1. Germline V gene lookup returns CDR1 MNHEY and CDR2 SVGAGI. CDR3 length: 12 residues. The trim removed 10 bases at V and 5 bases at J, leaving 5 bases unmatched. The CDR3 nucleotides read TGTGCCAACCAGACAGGGAGAAACACCATATATTTT. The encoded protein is CANQTGRNTIYF.

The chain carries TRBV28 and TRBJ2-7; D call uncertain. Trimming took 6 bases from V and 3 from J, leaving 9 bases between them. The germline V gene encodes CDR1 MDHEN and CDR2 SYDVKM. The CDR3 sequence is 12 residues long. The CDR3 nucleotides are TGTGCCAGCAGCAGTAGCCACTACGAGCAGTACTTC. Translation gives CASSSSHYEQYF.

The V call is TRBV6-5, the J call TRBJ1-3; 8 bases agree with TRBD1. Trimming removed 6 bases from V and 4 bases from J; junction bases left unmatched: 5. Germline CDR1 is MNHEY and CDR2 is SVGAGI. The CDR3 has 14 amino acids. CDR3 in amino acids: CASRRTGKGNTIYF. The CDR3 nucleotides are TGTGCCAGCAGACGGACAGGGAAAGGAAACACCATATATTTT.

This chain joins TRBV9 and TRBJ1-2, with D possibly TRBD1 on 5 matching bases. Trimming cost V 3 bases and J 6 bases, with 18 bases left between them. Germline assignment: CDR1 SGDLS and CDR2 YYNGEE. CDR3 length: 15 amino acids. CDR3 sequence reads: CASSGPQGIDHGYTF. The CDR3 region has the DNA TGTGCCAGCAGCGGGCCTCAGGGAATCGATCATGGCTACACCTTC. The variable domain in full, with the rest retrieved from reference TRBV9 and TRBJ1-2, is DSGVTQTPKHLITATGQRVTLRCSPRSGDLSVYWYQQSLDQGLQFLIQYYNGEERAKGNILERFSAQQFPDLHSELNLSSLELGDSALYFCASSGPQGIDHGYTFGSGTRLTVV.

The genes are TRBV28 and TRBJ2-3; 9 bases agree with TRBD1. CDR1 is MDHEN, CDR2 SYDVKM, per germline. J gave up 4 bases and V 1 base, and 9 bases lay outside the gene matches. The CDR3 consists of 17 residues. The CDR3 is CASSLSRDRDLADTQYF. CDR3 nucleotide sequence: TGTGCCAGCAGTTTATCGCGGGACAGGGATTTGGCAGATACGCAGTATTTT.

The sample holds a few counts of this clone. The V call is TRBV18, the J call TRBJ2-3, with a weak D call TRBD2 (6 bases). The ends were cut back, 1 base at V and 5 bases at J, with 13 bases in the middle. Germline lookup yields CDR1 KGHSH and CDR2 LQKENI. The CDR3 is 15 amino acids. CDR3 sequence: CASSPLTGVGDTQYF. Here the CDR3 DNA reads TGTGCCAGCTCACCACTCACGGGGGTAGGAGATACGCAGTATTTT.

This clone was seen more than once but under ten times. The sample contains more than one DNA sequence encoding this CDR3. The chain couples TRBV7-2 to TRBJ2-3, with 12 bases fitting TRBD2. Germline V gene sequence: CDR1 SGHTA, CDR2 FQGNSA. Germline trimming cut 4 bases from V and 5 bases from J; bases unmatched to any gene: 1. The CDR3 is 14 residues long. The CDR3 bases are TGTGCCAGCAGCTCGGGACTAGCGGGAGATACGCAGTATTTT. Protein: CASSSGLAGDTQYF.

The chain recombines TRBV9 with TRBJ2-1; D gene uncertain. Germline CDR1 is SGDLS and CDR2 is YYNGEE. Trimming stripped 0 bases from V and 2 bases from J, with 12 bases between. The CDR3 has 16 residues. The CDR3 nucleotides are TGTGCCAGCAGCGTAGGGGCTACGTGGACCTACAATGAGCAGTTCTTC. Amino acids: CASSVGATWTYNEQFF.

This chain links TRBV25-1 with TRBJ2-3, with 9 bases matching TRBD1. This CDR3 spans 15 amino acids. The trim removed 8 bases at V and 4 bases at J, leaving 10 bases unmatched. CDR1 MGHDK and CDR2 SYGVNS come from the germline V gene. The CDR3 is CASRRTGAGADTQYF. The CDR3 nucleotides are TGTGCCAGCCGGAGGACAGGGGCGGGGGCAGATACGCAGTATTTT.

CDR3 protein: CASSENSNYGYTF. For the CDR3, the DNA is TGTGCCAGCAGTGAAAACAGCAACTATGGCTACACCTTC. V gene TRBV6-1 combines with J gene TRBJ1-2, with D unresolved. V was cut by 2 bases and J by 2 bases, with 6 bases left in between. Germline V gene lookup returns CDR1 MNHNS and CDR2 SASEGT. The CDR3 has 13 residues.

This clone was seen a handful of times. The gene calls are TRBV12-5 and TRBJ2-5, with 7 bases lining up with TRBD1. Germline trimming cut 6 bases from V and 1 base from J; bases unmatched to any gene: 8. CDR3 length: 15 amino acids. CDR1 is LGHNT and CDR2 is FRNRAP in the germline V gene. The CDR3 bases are TGTGCTAGTGGCCGTCTCCGGGACAGCCAAGAGACCCAGTACTTC. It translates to CASGRLRDSQETQYF.